This TCR beta chain was sequenced during a study of memory CD4+ T cells and cytomegalovirus serostatus. TCRdb keeps only in-frame clones here, not all; method: immunoSEQ multiplex PCR. In the table there are 50,000 or so clones, roughly 79% of which are singletons. The sort gate was single viable CD3+CD4+CD8-CD45RO+ cells for memory CD4+ T cells. After thawing, CD4+ T cells were positively selected. The CDR3 contains 15 residues. Trimming at V came to 2 bases and at J to 6 bases, leaving 2 bases not matched to a gene. Germline values: CDR1 MNHNY, CDR2 SVGAGI (reference sequence). The source material was memory CD4+ T cells from blood. The TCR sequence derives from an adult in good health and CMV-seronegative. This chain joins TRBV6-6 and TRBJ1-4; 11 bases fit TRBD1. The CDR3 loop is CASSYGTGGDEKLFF. The CDR3 coding sequence is TGTGCCAGCAGTTACGGGACAGGGGGGGATGAAAAACTGTTTTTT.